The sequence of this TCR beta chain was determined in a study of T-cell memory formation after mild COVID-19. CDR1 and CDR2 (germline): SGHTA, FQGNSA. Trimming stripped 1 base from V and 0 bases from J, with 11 bases between. The CDR3 sequence is 16 residues long. This clonotype has just a few counts. TCRdb re-analysed the 5' RACE reads in MiXCR, keeping a single row per CDR3 protein. Of over 350,000 distinct CDR3 sequences in the sample, about 15% were seen once. The chain combines TRBV7-2 with TRBJ2-3, with a possible D match to TRBD2 (5 bases). Sequenced material: PBMCs or a T cell subset sorted from them (not recorded which). This TCR came from a man younger than 35 who had mild COVID-19 (a few samples of this study predate the infection). Cell type and time point are not known. CDR3 bases: TGTGCCAGCAGCTTAGTCCCGGGATCTAGCACAGATACGCAGTATTTT. Translating gives CASSLVPGSSTDTQYF.